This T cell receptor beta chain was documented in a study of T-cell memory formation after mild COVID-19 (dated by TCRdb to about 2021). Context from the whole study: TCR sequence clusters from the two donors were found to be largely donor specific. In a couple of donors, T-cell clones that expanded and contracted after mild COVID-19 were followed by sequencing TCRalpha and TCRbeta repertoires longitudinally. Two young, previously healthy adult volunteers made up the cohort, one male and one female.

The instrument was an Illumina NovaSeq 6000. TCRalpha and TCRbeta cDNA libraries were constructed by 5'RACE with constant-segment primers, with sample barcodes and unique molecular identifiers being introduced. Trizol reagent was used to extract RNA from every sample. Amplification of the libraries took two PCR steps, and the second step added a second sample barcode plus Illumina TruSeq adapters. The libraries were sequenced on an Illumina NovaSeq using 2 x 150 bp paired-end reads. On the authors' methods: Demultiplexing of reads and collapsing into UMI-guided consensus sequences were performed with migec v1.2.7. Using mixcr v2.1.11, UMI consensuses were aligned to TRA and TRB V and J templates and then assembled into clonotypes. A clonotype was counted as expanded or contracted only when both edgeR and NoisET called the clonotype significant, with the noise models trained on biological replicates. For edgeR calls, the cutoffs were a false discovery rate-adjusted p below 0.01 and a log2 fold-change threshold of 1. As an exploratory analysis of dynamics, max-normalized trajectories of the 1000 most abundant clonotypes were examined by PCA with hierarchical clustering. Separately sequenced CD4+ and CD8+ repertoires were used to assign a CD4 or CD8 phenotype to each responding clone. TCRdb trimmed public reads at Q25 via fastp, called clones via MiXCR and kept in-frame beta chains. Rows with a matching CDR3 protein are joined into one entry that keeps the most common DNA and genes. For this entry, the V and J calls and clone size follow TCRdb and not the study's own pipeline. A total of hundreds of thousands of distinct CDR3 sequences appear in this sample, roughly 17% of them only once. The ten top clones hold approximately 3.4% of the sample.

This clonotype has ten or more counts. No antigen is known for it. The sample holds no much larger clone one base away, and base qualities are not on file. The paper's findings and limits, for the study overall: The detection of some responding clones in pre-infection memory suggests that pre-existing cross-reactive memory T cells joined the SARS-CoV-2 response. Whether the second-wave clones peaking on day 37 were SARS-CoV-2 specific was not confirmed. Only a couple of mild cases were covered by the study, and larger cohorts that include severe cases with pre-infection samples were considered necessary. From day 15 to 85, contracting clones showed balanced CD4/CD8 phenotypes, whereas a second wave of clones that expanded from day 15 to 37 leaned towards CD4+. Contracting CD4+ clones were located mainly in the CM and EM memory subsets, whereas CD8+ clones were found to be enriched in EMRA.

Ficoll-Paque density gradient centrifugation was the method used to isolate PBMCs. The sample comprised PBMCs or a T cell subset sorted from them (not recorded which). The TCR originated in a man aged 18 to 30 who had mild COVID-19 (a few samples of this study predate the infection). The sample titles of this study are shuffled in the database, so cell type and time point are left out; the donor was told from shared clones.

The DNA is TGCGCCAGCAGCCAACAGGGCTCAGATACGCAGTATTTT. This yields the protein CASSQQGSDTQYF. The V and J genes are TRBV4-3 and TRBJ2-3; TRBD1 is possibly the D segment (5 matching bases). For CDR1 and CDR2, the germline V gene lists LGHNA and YSLEER. The trim is 2 bases for V and 4 bases for J, with a gap of 7 bases between the germline ends. The CDR3 has 13 amino acids, counting the end cysteine and phenylalanine. Only the CDR3 portion is preserved as DNA: 39 bases, with reading frame beginning at the first base.